The rows below give T cell receptor beta chains drawn from one sample of a study of vaccination effects on CD4 cells after COVID-19. Sequencing used immunoSEQ multiplex PCR; TCRdb keeps in-frame clones, though not all of them. The sample records 25,000 or so clones, 71% being singletons. These TCRs are of unknown antigen specificity. This specimen was CD4+ T cells from PBMCs cultured with HCoV-OC43 spike peptides, taken before COVID-19 vaccination. These receptors all stem from a human donor who received a COVID-19 vaccine. The conserved cysteine and the conserved F or W are not part of the CDR3 here. Fields, in order: V gene, J gene, CDR3 protein.

V: TRBV5-1
J: TRBJ2-2
CDR3: ASREMGGLYTGELF

V: TRBV5-1
J: TRBJ2-5
CDR3: ASSLAGGKQETQY

V: TRBV27
J: TRBJ2-7
CDR3: ASSPDRRHYEQY

V: TRBV3-1/TRBV3-2
J: TRBJ1-1
CDR3: ASSQSGAKSTEAF

V: TRBV19
J: TRBJ1-5
CDR3: ASSIPGQFSNQPQH

V: TRBV13
J: TRBJ1-1
CDR3: ASSGTGRGTEAF

V: TRBV5-5
J: TRBJ2-7
CDR3: ASSFSAALSYEQY

V: TRBV6-6
J: TRBJ2-2
CDR3: ASSKGQGSNTGELF

V: TRBV5-4
J: TRBJ1-1
CDR3: ASSHRGTGEAF

V: TRBV2
J: TRBJ1-1
CDR3: ASSETGSGGQAF

V: TRBV3-1/TRBV3-2
J: TRBJ2-7
CDR3: ASSLRQGGYEQY

V: TRBV9
J: TRBJ1-4
CDR3: ASSVGGTNEKLF

V: TRBV27
J: TRBJ1-6
CDR3: ASSAGTVNSPLH

V: TRBV18
J: TRBJ2-3
CDR3: ASSSNSASTGDTQY

V: TRBV2
J: TRBJ1-1
CDR3: ASTQTGGTEAF

V: TRBV4-1
J: TRBJ2-7
CDR3: ASSPLLRPGASGTRISYEQY

V: TRBV5-1
J: TRBJ1-4
CDR3: ASSLGGQGNEKLF

V: TRBV7-2
J: TRBJ2-5
CDR3: ASSWAGTQY

V: TRBV30
J: TRBJ2-7
CDR3: AWGGLAGYEQY

V: TRBV30
J: TRBJ1-3
CDR3: AWSARGNTIY

V: TRBV7-2
J: TRBJ2-2
CDR3: ASSQRGGRFGELF

V: TRBV29-1
J: TRBJ2-7
CDR3: SVEDSGTTNEQY

V: TRBV5-1
J: TRBJ2-3
CDR3: ASSSEVTDTQY

V: TRBV7-2
J: TRBJ2-3
CDR3: ASSLQPGTSSSSADTQY

V: TRBV5-1
J: TRBJ2-5
CDR3: ASSLVGREETQY

V: TRBV4-1
J: TRBJ2-7
CDR3: ASSQVFGQRSLHEQY

V: TRBV19
J: TRBJ2-5
CDR3: ASSLSRTSGSKETQY

V: TRBV3-1/TRBV3-2
J: TRBJ1-2
CDR3: ASTRGRTEGDGYT

V: TRBV11-2
J: TRBJ1-2
CDR3: ASSLGAWPEHVYT

V: TRBV2
J: TRBJ1-6
CDR3: ASRLPGTGFNSPLH

V: TRBV29-1
J: TRBJ1-1
CDR3: SVVRGNTEAF

V: TRBV15
J: TRBJ2-1
CDR3: ATSRGLAGTNEQF

V: TRBV10-1
J: TRBJ2-7
CDR3: ASMVRTSAGYEQY

V: TRBV4-1
J: TRBJ1-3
CDR3: ASSQLVSVDTIY

V: TRBV6-1
J: TRBJ1-5
CDR3: ASSENGHDNQPQH

V: TRBV2
J: TRBJ1-1
CDR3: ASSESGGQGWNTEAF

V: TRBV18
J: TRBJ2-1
CDR3: ASSTVVASGRNPNEQF

V: TRBV9
J: TRBJ2-3
CDR3: ASSERPDSSTDTQY

V: TRBV29-1
J: TRBJ1-2
CDR3: SARDSRLYT

V: TRBV5-1
J: TRBJ1-2
CDR3: ASSPSPAGTGGRDYGYT

V: TRBV2
J: TRBJ2-5
CDR3: ASSEPPGGQETQY

V: TRBV19
J: TRBJ1-2
CDR3: ASSLSEGYGYT

V: TRBV30
J: TRBJ1-4
CDR3: AWKRGPATNEKLF

V: TRBV25-1
J: TRBJ1-1
CDR3: ASSDPYRGGDTEAF

V: TRBV7-9
J: TRBJ2-5
CDR3: ASSLTAHSETQY

V: TRBV5-1
J: TRBJ2-7
CDR3: ASSNGLAGDYEQY

V: TRBV6-5
J: TRBJ2-5
CDR3: ASWGLQETQY

V: TRBV7-8
J: TRBJ2-7
CDR3: ASSISGVVYEQY